The 10 T cell receptor beta chains given below trace back to one sample, sequenced in a study of tumor and adjacent non-tumor tissue in lung cancer. This sample's RNA came from whole unsorted tissue. More than 3 cm separated this lung sample from the edge of the tumor. A modified ARM-PCR protocol with three rounds of nested PCR amplified TCRbeta. TCRdb reanalysed the multiplex PCR reads using MiXCR and keeps one entry per CDR3 protein. There are about 110,000 distinct CDR3 sequences in the sample; 62% occur only once, and roughly 19% lies in the top ten. Sequenced sample: distant non-tumor lung tissue. The receptor set was obtained from a man aged 60 to 75 with non-small cell lung cancer.

About this clonotype itself: This may be a read error: a much more frequent sequence differs by one nucleotide. The rearrangement uses TRBV28 and TRBJ2-7; D may be TRBD2 (6 bases). The CDR3 runs 16 residues. Per germline, CDR1 MDHEN and CDR2 SYDVKM. The V gene lost 5 bases and the J gene lost 5 bases, with 22 bases spanning the gap. The CDR3 protein is CASSLAPGGAADEQYF. DNA for the CDR3: TGTGCCAGCAGTCTGGCTCCGGGCGGGGCGGCGGACGAGCAGTACTTC.

As concerns this clonotype: The junction departs from the called germline gene at one end, perhaps through a read error. The chain carries TRBV6-1 and TRBJ2-4, with D hard to call. In germline, CDR1 is MNHNS, CDR2 SASEGT. This CDR3 spans 11 amino acids. For the CDR3, the DNA is TGTGTCAGCAGTGAAGCGCCCCTTCTGTACTTC. Protein: CVSSEAPLLYF.

As concerns this clonotype: Its ends do not fully match the called genes, so a read error is possible. This chain connects TRBV7-9 to TRBJ1-2; D remains unclear. CDR3 size: 15 residues. Germline assignment: CDR1 SEHNR and CDR2 FQNEAQ (reference sequence). The CDR3 DNA sequence: TGTGCCAGCAGCCATTCGCACGCGGTGGTAGATGGCTGCACCTTC. It translates to CASSHSHAVVDGCTF. Together with reference TRBV7-9 and TRBJ1-2, the CDR3 gives the full variable domain: DTGVSQNPRHKITKRGQNVTFRCDPISEHNRLYWYRQTLGQGPEFLTYFQNEAQLEKSRLLSDRFSAERPKGSFSTLEIQRTEQGDSAMYLCASSHSHAVVDGCTFGSGTRLTVV.

V gene TRBV29-1 combines with J gene TRBJ1-2; a possible D gene is TRBD1 (6 bases). The germline CDR1 and CDR2 sequences are SQVTM and ANQGSEA. V was trimmed by 0 bases and J by 13 bases, leaving 18 bases between them. The CDR3 contains 13 residues. The CDR3 region is CSVEDQQGTDFTF. The DNA for the CDR3 is TGCAGCGTTGAAGATCAACAGGGTACCGACTTCACCTTC.

This clonotype was counted many times. The genes are TRBV6-5 and TRBJ1-1; D unresolved. Trimming removed 10 bases at V and 0 bases at J, with 9 bases between. The CDR3 extends over 12 amino acids. Per the germline V gene, CDR1 is MNHEY and CDR2 is SVGAGI. The CDR3 here is CAKNTVNTEAFF. The CDR3 DNA reads TGTGCCAAAAATACGGTGAACACTGAAGCTTTCTTT.

This clonotype has just a few counts. Just one base apart from a much larger clone, this may be a read error. The V and J genes are TRBV5-4 and TRBJ2-2; TRBD2 might be the D (6 bases). The CDR3 has 16 amino acids. The V end lost 0 bases, the J end lost 4 bases, and 13 bases lay between the germline ends. Germline V CDR1 and CDR2: SGHNT, YYREEE (reference sequence). The CDR3 nucleotides are TGTGCCAGCAGCTTGGTCGGGGTGGGGGGCACCGGGGAGCTGTTTTTT. Protein sequence: CASSLVGVGGTGELFF. Full variable domain (rest looked up from reference TRBV5-4 and TRBJ2-2): ETGVTQSPTHLIKTRGQQVTLRCSSQSGHNTVSWYQQALGQGPQFIFQYYREEENGRGNFPPRFSGLQFPNYSSELNVNALELDDSALYLCASSLVGVGGTGELFFGEGSRLTVL.

About this clonotype itself: The junction departs from the called germline gene at one end, perhaps through a read error. The rearrangement uses TRBV5-4 and TRBJ2-1; 7 bases agree with TRBD2. Per the germline V gene, CDR1 is SGHNT and CDR2 is YYREEE (reference sequence). The CDR3 is made up of 16 amino acids. CDR3 region: CASNLSGCRAYYEQFF. CDR3 bases: TGTGCCAGCAACCTTAGCGGGTGCCGCGCCTACTATGAGCAGTTCTTC.

For this clonotype: At one end the junction does not follow the germline gene, possibly because of a read error. The chain joins TRBV4-1 to TRBJ2-5; the D is unclear. Germline V CDR1 and CDR2: MGHRA, YSYEKL. This CDR3 region has 13 residues. This CDR3 is CTSSQEQEETQYF. CDR3 DNA: TGCACCAGCAGCCAAGAGCAGGAAGAGACTCAGTACTTC.

The table lists this clonotype with a count of one. Mismatch with germline at one junction end may stem from a read error. The chain is built from TRBV11-3 and TRBJ2-6; the D gene is possibly TRBD1 (5 bases). The CDR3 sequence is 15 residues long. The germline CDR1 and CDR2 sequences are SGHNT and YENEEA. The CDR3, as DNA: TGTGCCAGCAGCCAGCAGGATTCTGGGGCCGACGTCCTGACTTTC. Translation: CASSQQDSGADVLTF.

This clonotype was detected many times. This chain uses TRBV6-2 or TRBV6-3 with TRBJ1-1, with 11 bases aligning to TRBD1. The V segment lost 6 bases and the J segment 3 bases; nucleotides outside the gene matches: 15. This CDR3 has 18 amino acids. Per the germline V gene, CDR1 is MNHEY and CDR2 is SVGEGT. In nucleotides, the CDR3 is TGTGCCAGCAGACGCCATCCGAACCGGGACAGGGGGGACACTGAAGCTTTCTTT. It is translated as CASRRHPNRDRGDTEAFF.